The sequence of this TCR beta chain was determined in a study of Graves' ophthalmopathy and Graves' hyperthyroidism. This clonotype showed up many times. The germline V gene has CDR1 LGHNA and CDR2 YNFKEQ. The CDR3 extends over 13 amino acids. Trimming removed 1 base from V and 6 bases from J, with 6 bases in between. The TCR beta CDR3 regions underwent amplification from RNA transcripts. The workflow started with a first-round RT-PCR run with HTBI primers and then moved on to a second-round multiplex PCR. Using its own MiXCR run on the multiplex PCR reads, TCRdb lists one record per CDR3 protein. This table has under 200,000 distinct CDR3 sequences, roughly two fifths appearing once.

This sequence originates from a woman between 40 and 55 years old with Graves' ophthalmopathy. The V call is TRBV4-2, the J call TRBJ2-2; no reliable D call. The specimen was peripheral blood. CDR3 sequence: CASSQGLAGELFF. The CDR3 DNA reads as TGTGCCAGCAGCCAAGGACTGGCCGGGGAGCTGTTTTTT.